This TCR beta chain was profiled in a study of blood T cell repertoires in COVID-19. Across the whole study: The study drew acute and convalescent COVID-19 samples from the United States, Italy and Spain.

V trimming: 7 bases; J trimming: 9 bases; junction bases outside the gene matches: 9. There are 13 residues in the CDR3. Germline assignment: CDR1 SNHLY and CDR2 FYNNEI. As handled by the study authors: Estimation of nucleated cell counts relied on the amplification of reference gene primers. Assay: immunoSEQ multiplex PCR; the TCRdb copy retains only in-frame clones and omits some. V and J calls and clone size come straight from that table; D and trimming were deduced from the DNA. This sample has about 240,000 clones; about four fifths occur once, and the top ten carry more than 8%. The V call is TRBV2, the J call TRBJ2-1; TRBD1 aligns across 7 bases. The source of this sequence is a woman older than 75 with acute or convalescent COVID-19. The specimen was peripheral blood. The CDR3 loop reads CASTLDRPGEQFF. The CDR3 coding sequence is TGTGCCAGCACCCTGGACAGGCCGGGTGAGCAGTTCTTC.